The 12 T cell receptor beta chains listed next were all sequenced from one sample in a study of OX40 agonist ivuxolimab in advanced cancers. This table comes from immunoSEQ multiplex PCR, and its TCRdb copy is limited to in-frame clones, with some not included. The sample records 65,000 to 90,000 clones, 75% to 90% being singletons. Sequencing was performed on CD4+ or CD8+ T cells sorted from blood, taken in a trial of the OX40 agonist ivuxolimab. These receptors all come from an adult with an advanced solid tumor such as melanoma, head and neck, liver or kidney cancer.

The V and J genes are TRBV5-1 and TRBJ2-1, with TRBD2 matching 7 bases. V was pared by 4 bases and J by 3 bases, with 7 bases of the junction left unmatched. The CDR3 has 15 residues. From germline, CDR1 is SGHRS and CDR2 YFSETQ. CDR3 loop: CASSGAGTVYNEQFF. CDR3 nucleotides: TGCGCCAGCAGCGGAGCGGGAACGGTCTACAATGAGCAGTTCTTC.

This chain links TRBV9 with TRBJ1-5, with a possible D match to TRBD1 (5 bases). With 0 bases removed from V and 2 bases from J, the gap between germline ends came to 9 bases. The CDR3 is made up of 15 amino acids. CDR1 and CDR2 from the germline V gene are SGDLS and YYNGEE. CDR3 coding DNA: TGTGCCAGCAGCGTAGGTGGGGGGGGCAATCAGCCCCAGCATTTT. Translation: CASSVGGGGNQPQHF.

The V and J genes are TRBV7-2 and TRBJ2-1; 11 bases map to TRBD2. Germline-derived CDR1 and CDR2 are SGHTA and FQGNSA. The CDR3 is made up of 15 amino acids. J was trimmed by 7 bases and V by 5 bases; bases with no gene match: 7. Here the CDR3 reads CASSNGLAGSNEQFF. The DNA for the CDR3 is TGTGCCAGCAGCAATGGACTAGCGGGCTCGAATGAGCAGTTCTTC.

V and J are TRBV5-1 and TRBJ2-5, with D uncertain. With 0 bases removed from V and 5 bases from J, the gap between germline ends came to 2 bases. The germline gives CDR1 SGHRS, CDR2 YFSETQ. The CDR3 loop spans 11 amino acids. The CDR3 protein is CASSLDETQYF. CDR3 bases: TGCGCCAGCAGCTTGGATGAGACCCAGTACTTC.

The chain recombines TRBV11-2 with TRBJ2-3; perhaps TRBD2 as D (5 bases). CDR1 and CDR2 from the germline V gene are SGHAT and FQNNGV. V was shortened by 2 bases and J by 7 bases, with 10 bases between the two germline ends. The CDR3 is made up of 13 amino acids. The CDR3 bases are TGTGCCAGCAGCTTACCCACTAGGAATACGCAGTATTTT. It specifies CASSLPTRNTQYF.

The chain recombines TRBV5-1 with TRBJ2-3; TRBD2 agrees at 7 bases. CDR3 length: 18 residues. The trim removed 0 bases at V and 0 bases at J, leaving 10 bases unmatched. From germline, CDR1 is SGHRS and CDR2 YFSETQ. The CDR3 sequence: CASSLEGGGSSSTDTQYF. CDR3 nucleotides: TGCGCCAGCAGCTTGGAGGGCGGCGGGAGTTCTAGCACAGATACGCAGTATTTT.

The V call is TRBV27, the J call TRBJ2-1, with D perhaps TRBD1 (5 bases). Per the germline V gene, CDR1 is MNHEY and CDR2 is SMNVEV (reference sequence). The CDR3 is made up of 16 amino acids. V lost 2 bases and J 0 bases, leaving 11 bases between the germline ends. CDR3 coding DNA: TGTGCCAGCAGTTTACCAGGGCTAAGCTCCTACAATGAGCAGTTCTTC. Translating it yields CASSLPGLSSYNEQFF.

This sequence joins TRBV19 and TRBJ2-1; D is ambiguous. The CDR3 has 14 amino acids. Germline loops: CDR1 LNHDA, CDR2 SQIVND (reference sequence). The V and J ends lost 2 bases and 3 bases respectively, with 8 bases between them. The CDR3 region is CASSIQVYYNEQFF. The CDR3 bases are TGTGCCAGTAGTATACAGGTGTACTACAATGAGCAGTTCTTC.

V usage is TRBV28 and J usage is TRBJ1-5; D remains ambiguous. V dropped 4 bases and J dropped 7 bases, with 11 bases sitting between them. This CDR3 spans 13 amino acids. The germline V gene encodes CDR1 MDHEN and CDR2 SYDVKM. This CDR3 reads CASSSLGGQPQHF. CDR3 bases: TGTGCCAGCAGTTCCCTCGGTGGCCAGCCCCAGCATTTT.

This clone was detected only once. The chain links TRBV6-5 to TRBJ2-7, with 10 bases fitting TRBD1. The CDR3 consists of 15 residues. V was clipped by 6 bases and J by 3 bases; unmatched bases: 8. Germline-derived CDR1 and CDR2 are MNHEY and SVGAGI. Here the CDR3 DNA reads TGTGCCAGCAGGCCGGGACAGGGGATTTTCTACGAGCAGTACTTC. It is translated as CASRPGQGIFYEQYF.

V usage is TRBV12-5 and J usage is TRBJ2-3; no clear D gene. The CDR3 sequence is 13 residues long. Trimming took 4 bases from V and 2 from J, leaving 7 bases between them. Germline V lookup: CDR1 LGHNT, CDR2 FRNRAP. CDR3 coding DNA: TGTGCTAGTGGTTCATCTGTCACAGATACGCAGTATTTT. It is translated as CASGSSVTDTQYF.

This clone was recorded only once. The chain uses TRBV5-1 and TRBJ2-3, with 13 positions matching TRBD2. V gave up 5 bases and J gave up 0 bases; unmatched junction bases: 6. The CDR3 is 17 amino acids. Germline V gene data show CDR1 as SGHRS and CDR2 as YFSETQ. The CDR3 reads CASRETSGRPSTDTQYF. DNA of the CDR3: TGCGCCAGCAGGGAGACTAGCGGGAGGCCTAGCACAGATACGCAGTATTTT. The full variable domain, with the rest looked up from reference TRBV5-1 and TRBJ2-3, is KAGVTQTPRYLIKTRGQQVTLSCSPISGHRSVSWYQQTPGQGLQFLFEYFSETQRNKGNFPGRFSGRQFSNSRSEMNVSTLELGDSALYLCASRETSGRPSTDTQYFGPGTRLTVL.